This entry lists 3 T cell receptor beta chains sequenced from one sample in a study of Tregs in tolerant kidney transplant recipients. Only in-frame clones appear in the TCRdb table, and some are missing; sequencing was by immunoSEQ multiplex PCR. The repertoire consists of approximately 65,000 clones, with 84% occurring once and the leading ten covering roughly 4%. Sequences were obtained from CD4+ T cells from blood. The receptors stem from a human donor in good health.

J is TRBJ2-2 and V is TRBV30; D is perhaps TRBD1 or TRBD2 (5 bases each). Germline V gene lookup returns CDR1 GTSNPN and CDR2 SVGIG (reference sequence). The CDR3 totals 14 residues. The ends were cut back, 8 bases at V and 5 bases at J, with 18 bases in the middle. The CDR3 DNA follows: TGTGCCAGCCGGTGGGGACCTTCGACCGGGGAGCTGTTTTTT. Its translation: CASRWGPSTGELFF.

This chain links TRBV5-6 with TRBJ1-2; possible D gene TRBD1, 6 bases. The CDR3 consists of 15 residues. V gave up 4 bases and J gave up 3 bases, with 16 bases separating them. Germline V gene data show CDR1 as SGHDT and CDR2 as YYEEEE. In DNA, the CDR3 is TGTGCCAGCAGCGTAACAGCTAGACAGGACTATGGCTACACCTTC. This encodes CASSVTARQDYGYTF.

The chain joins TRBV10-3 to TRBJ2-5, with a tentative D call TRBD1 (5 bases). Trimming stripped 6 bases from V and 0 bases from J, with 8 bases between. The CDR3 loop spans 13 amino acids. Germline V gene lookup returns CDR1 ENHRY and CDR2 SYGVKD. CDR3: CAIRQENQETQYF. CDR3 DNA sequence: TGTGCCATCAGACAGGAGAACCAAGAGACCCAGTACTTC.